This TCR beta chain was sequenced during a study of spatial heterogeneity in lung cancer. For the study at large: The donors were about 67 patients with non-small cell lung cancer that was early-stage and untreated. Study observations and caveats: Expanded tumor TCRs that were ubiquitous appeared in blood more at resection than follow-up.

This CDR3 spans 14 amino acids. Germline V CDR1 and CDR2: LNHDA, SQIVND (reference sequence). With 9 bases clipped from V and 4 bases from J, the junction kept 11 bases outside the gene matches. Time point reported: blood at routine non-recurrence follow-up after resection. TCRdb re-analysed the 5' RACE reads in MiXCR, keeping a single row per CDR3 protein. The data show 9,500 to 12,000 distinct CDR3 sequences, around 23% seen once. This clonotype is labeled medium-sized (0.01 to 0.1%). The target antigen is unknown. Sequencing was performed on PBMCs, taken at follow-up. The rearrangement joins TRBV19 to TRBJ1-2; 7 bases agree with TRBD1. This clonotype was obtained from a male donor with early-stage non-small cell lung cancer. The CDR3 reads CASGSTRDSYGYTF. The CDR3 bases are TGTGCCAGCGGATCAACCAGGGACAGCTATGGCTACACCTTC.